This T cell receptor (beta chain) appears in the sequencing data of a study of cytomegalovirus exposure and HLA in healthy donors. The donors, nominally healthy at sampling, likely had unrecorded immune exposures. In the case of this clone: As yet, its antigen is unknown.

Study outcomes and limitations: In an earlier analysis, productive rearrangement rates for most beta V segments clustered near 87% or 30%.

Trimming pared 6 bases from V and 0 bases from J, leaving 9 bases between. The CDR3 is 14 amino acids. Germline loops: CDR1 PRHDT, CDR2 FYEKMQ (reference sequence). In the PCR, 60 Vbeta and 13 Jbeta primers were used. Clones were sequenced by immunoSEQ multiplex PCR, and TCRdb holds only the in-frame ones, with some missing. Among 200,000 or so clones listed, approximately 84% were seen once. Input material: PBMCs. The sequence came from a girl under three years old in good health and CMV-seronegative. The chain has TRBV13 and TRBJ1-3, with a tentative D call TRBD1 (5 bases). The CDR3 loop reads CASRRRGSGNTIYF. The DNA of the CDR3 is TGTGCCAGCAGGAGGAGGGGCTCTGGAAACACCATATATTTT.